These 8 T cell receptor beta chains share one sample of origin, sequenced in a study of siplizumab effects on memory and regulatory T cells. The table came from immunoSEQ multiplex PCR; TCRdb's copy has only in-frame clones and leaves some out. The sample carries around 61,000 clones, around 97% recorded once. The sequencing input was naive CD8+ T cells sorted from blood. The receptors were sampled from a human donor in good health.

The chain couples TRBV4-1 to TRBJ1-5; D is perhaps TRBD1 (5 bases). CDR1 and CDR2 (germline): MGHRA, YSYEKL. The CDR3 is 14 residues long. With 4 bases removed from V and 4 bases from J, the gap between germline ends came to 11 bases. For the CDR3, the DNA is TGCGCCAGCAGCCTCCGGGACGAGAATCAGCCCCAGCATTTT. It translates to CASSLRDENQPQHF.

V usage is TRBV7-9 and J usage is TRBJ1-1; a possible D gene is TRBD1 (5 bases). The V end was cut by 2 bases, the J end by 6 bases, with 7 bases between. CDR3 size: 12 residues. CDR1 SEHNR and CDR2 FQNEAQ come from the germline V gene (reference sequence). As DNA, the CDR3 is TGTGCCAGCAGCTTAAGGGGACCTGAAGCTTTCTTT. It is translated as CASSLRGPEAFF.

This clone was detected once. In DNA form, the CDR3 reads TGTGCCAGCAGCGAAGGGACCAAGCCCCAGCATTTT. It codes for CASSEGTKPQHF. The V gene is TRBV7-9, the J gene TRBJ1-5, with a weak D call TRBD1 (5 bases). V was cut by 5 bases and J by 8 bases, with 10 bases left in between. CDR3 length: 12 amino acids. Germline V gene lookup returns CDR1 SEHNR and CDR2 FQNEAQ (reference sequence).

CDR3 residues: CASSQAGLAGNEQFF. DNA of the CDR3: TGCGCCAGCAGCCAAGCGGGACTAGCGGGGAATGAGCAGTTCTTC. The gene calls are TRBV4-1 and TRBJ2-1, with 13 bases that match TRBD2. CDR3 length equals 15 residues. The V gene end was trimmed by 1 base and the J gene end by 7 bases; junction bases not matched to a gene: 1. The germline V gene encodes CDR1 MGHRA and CDR2 YSYEKL.

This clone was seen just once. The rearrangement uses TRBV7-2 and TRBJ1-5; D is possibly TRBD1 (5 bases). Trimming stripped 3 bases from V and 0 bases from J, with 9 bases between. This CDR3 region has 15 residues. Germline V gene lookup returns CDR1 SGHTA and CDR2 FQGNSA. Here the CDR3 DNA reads TGTGCCAGCAGCTTTCACAGGAATAGCAATCAGCCCCAGCATTTT. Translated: CASSFHRNSNQPQHF.

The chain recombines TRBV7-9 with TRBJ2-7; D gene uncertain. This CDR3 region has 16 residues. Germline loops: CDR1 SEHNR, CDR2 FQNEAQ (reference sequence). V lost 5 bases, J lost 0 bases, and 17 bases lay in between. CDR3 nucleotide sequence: TGTGCCAGCAGCGGGTCTGACGGGTTTAGCTCCTACGAGCAGTACTTC. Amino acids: CASSGSDGFSSYEQYF.

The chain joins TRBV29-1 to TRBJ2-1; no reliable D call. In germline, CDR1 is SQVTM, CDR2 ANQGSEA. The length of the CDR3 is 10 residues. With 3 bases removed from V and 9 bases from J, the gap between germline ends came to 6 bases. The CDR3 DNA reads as TGCAGCGTTGATGGCGGTGAGCAGTTCTTC. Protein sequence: CSVDGGEQFF.

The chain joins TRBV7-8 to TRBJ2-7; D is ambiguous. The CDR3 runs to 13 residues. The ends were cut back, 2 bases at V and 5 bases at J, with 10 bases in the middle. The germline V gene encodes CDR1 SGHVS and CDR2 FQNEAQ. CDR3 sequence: CASSLLVLHEQYF. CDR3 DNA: TGTGCCAGCAGCTTACTAGTGCTCCACGAGCAGTACTTC.